This TCR beta chain was retrieved from a study of cytomegalovirus exposure and HLA in healthy donors. Overall study results and limits: Fewer N-insertions than the approximately 700-donor mean were reportedly shown by an Asian-associated ancestry cluster in a later analysis.

The PCR made use of 60 Vbeta and 13 Jbeta primers. Generated by immunoSEQ multiplex PCR, the TCRdb table keeps only in-frame clones and is missing some. Of some 130,000 clones listed, over 60% are singletons. Concerning this clone: Its antigen is still unknown.

Germline CDR1 reads SGDLS; CDR2 reads YYNGEE. The V gene end was trimmed by 4 bases and the J gene end by 8 bases; junction bases not matched to a gene: 13. CDR3 length: 15 residues. This sequence originates from a male donor in good health and CMV-seropositive. The chain uses TRBV9 and TRBJ1-2; 8 nucleotides line up with TRBD1. The sequenced sample consisted of PBMCs. CDR3: CASSPEDRAPWGYTF. In DNA, the CDR3 is TGTGCCAGCAGCCCAGAGGACAGGGCCCCCTGGGGCTACACCTTC.